These T cell receptor beta chains were read from a single sample in a study of patients and donors after allogeneic stem cell transplantation. TCRdb called the RT-PCR reads again in MiXCR, with one record for every CDR3 protein. The sample carries about 960,000 distinct CDR3 sequences, approximately 19% recorded once. The sample consisted of blood, either unsorted or a sorted T cell fraction (not recorded which). These receptors were collected from a human donor who was either an allogeneic HSCT recipient or a stem cell or donor lymphocyte infusion donor (not recorded which). It is not recorded whose cells these are; they may come from a transplant donor. The CDR3 runs from the conserved cysteine through the conserved F or W. The D gene is left open where the match is weak. Only part of the rows carry a size: once, few, many, or a class if the clone is expanded.

V	J	D	size	DNA	CDR3
TRBV7-2	TRBJ2-7	NA	many	TGTGCCAGCAGCTTAGACCGGGAGAGATACGAGCAGTACTTC	CASSLDRERYEQYF
TRBV13	TRBJ2-7	NA	few	TGTGCCAGCAGCTTAGGCCACGGACGGGATCACTTC	CASSLGHGRDHF
TRBV6-1	TRBJ2-7	TRBD1	NA	TGTGCCAGCACCCTACCGGGACAGGGTTACGAGCAGTACTTC	CASTLPGQGYEQYF
TRBV28	TRBJ2-7	TRBD1	NA	TGTGCCAGCAGAGAACAGGGGGCCCTAGAACTATACGAGCAGTACTTC	CASREQGALELYEQYF
TRBV6-5	TRBJ2-7	TRBD1	many	TGTGCCAGCACCGGACAGGGGTACGAGCAGTACTTC	CASTGQGYEQYF
TRBV10-3	TRBJ2-5	NA	NA	TGTGCCATCAGTGAGTCGGTGGGCCAAGAGACCCAGTACTTC	CAISESVGQETQYF
TRBV20-1	TRBJ1-5	TRBD1	NA	TGCAGTGCTATAGGACAGGGAGCGTCTTGGGAGCCCCAGCATTTT	CSAIGQGASWEPQHF
TRBV12-3/TRBV12-4	TRBJ1-1	NA	NA	TGTGCCAGCAGTACCCGACAGATCAACACTGAAGCTTTCTTT	CASSTRQINTEAFF
TRBV7-2	TRBJ2-3	TRBD2	few	TGTGCCAGCAGCCTGACTAGCGCAGGCACAGATACGCAGTATTTT	CASSLTSAGTDTQYF
TRBV5-1	TRBJ2-3	TRBD1	many	TGTGCCAGCAGTTCCCGGACAGGGGGCACAGATACGCAGTATTTT	CASSSRTGGTDTQYF
TRBV2	TRBJ2-1	NA	NA	TGTGCCAGCAGGGAGGGACGGAACAATGAGCAGTTCTTC	CASREGRNNEQFF
TRBV24-1	TRBJ1-4	TRBD1	few	TGTGCCACCAGTCAGGGGGGAAGGATGTTTTTT	CATSQGGRMFF
TRBV7-6	TRBJ2-3	NA	NA	TGTGCCAGCAGCCCCCGGTGGACCTCAGATACGCAGTATTTT	CASSPRWTSDTQYF
TRBV3-1	TRBJ2-1	TRBD2	few	TGTGCCAGCAGCCAACCTAGCGGGGGGGCAAGCCACAATGAGCAGTTCTTC	CASSQPSGGASHNEQFF
TRBV27	TRBJ1-6	TRBD1	NA	TGTGCCAGCAGTCCATCGACAGGGAGGATAAATTCACCCCTCCACTTT	CASSPSTGRINSPLHF
TRBV5-6	TRBJ2-7	TRBD1	few	TGTGCCAGCAGGGACCGGGACAGGGGCTCCTACGAGCAGTACTTC	CASRDRDRGSYEQYF
TRBV6-2/TRBV6-3	TRBJ2-2	TRBD1	few	TGTGCCAGCAGTTGGGACGGGACAGCGAACACCGGGGAGCTGTTTTTT	CASSWDGTANTGELFF
TRBV10-3	TRBJ2-3	NA	many	TGTGCCATCAGGAAGCATGGAGCAGATACGCAGTATTTT	CAIRKHGADTQYF
TRBV3-1	TRBJ2-6	NA	NA	TGTGCCAGCAGCCAAGAAGTGACGATGGGGGCCAACGTCCTGACTTTC	CASSQEVTMGANVLTF
TRBV20-1	TRBJ1-5	NA	NA	TGCAGTGTCATGGAGTCCAATCAGCCCCAGCATTTT	CSVMESNQPQHF
TRBV27	TRBJ2-7	NA	few	TGTGCCAGCAGTTCAGGGAATGGAGCCTACGAGCAGTACTTC	CASSSGNGAYEQYF
TRBV5-1	TRBJ2-1	NA	NA	TGCGCCAGCAGTTCTGCAGGGGGGTCTATGTTCAATGAGCAGTTCTTC	CASSSAGGSMFNEQFF
TRBV4-1	TRBJ2-2	NA	NA	TGCGCCAGCAGCCAAGTCTTAGCGGCCGCGAACACCGGGGAGCTGTTTTTT	CASSQVLAAANTGELFF
TRBV9	TRBJ1-2	NA	few	TGTGCCAGCAGCGTAGGTCAAGGCAGTAACTATGGCTACACCTTC	CASSVGQGSNYGYTF
TRBV21-1	TRBJ2-3	NA	NA	TGTGCCAGCAGCAAATCGTACGAAAGCACAGATACGCAGTATTTT	CASSKSYESTDTQYF
TRBV27	TRBJ2-3	TRBD2	few	TGTGCCAGCAGTTCCTTACTAGCGGGAGTAACAGATACGCAGTATTTT	CASSSLLAGVTDTQYF
TRBV5-1	TRBJ2-5	TRBD2	NA	TGCGCCAGCAGCTTGGAGGGGACTAGCCCTATGGAGACCCAGTACTTC	CASSLEGTSPMETQYF
TRBV25-1	TRBJ2-2	TRBD1	NA	TGTGCCAGCAACGGCAGGGGGAATGCGAACACCGGGGAGCTGTTTTTT	CASNGRGNANTGELFF
TRBV24-1	TRBJ2-7	NA	few	TGTGCCACCAGTGATCCGGGTAAGACCTACGAGCAGTACTTC	CATSDPGKTYEQYF
TRBV15	TRBJ2-5	NA	NA	TGTGCCACCAGCAGAGATCGGAAGAAGACCCAGTACTTC	CATSRDRKKTQYF
TRBV6-2/TRBV6-3	TRBJ2-5	NA	NA	TGTGCCAGCAGTAAAGGACAGACCTCCCAAGAGACCCAGTACTTC	CASSKGQTSQETQYF
TRBV5-1	TRBJ2-1	NA	NA	TGCGCCAGCAGCTTACGACATGGCGGGAATGAGCAGTTCTTC	CASSLRHGGNEQFF
TRBV6-2/TRBV6-3	TRBJ2-5	TRBD1	NA	TGTGCCAGCAGTTACACGGGGACAGGGGCGATAGGAGAGACCCAGTACTTC	CASSYTGTGAIGETQYF
TRBV9	TRBJ2-7	NA	NA	TGTGCCAGCAGCGGCACAGAATACGAGCAGTACTTC	CASSGTEYEQYF
TRBV21-1	TRBJ2-1	NA	NA	TGTGCCAGCAGCAACGGGACTAGCGGGAGGTTCGGCTCCTACAATGAGCAGTTCTTC	CASSNGTSGRFGSYNEQFF
TRBV20-1	TRBJ2-7	NA	few	TGCAGTGCTACCGGACACACAGCCTCCTACGAGCAGTACTTC	CSATGHTASYEQYF
TRBV7-8	TRBJ1-6	NA	few	TGTGCCAGCAGCTCTAGAGATTATAATTCACCCCTCCACTTT	CASSSRDYNSPLHF
TRBV12-3/TRBV12-4	TRBJ2-1	TRBD2	few	TGTGCCAGTTTTATAGCGGGGGGGCCAGAGCGAGAGCAGTTCTTC	CASFIAGGPEREQFF
TRBV4-1	TRBJ1-2	TRBD1	few	TGCGCCAGCAGCCAGGGACAGGGGATCGATAGCTACACCTTC	CASSQGQGIDSYTF
TRBV7-2	TRBJ2-5	NA	NA	TGTGCCAGCAGCTCGTCCAGAAAAGAGACCCAGTACTTC	CASSSSRKETQYF
TRBV2	TRBJ2-7	TRBD2	NA	TGTGCCAGCAGTGAGATGGCTAGCGGGGCTTACGAGCAGTACTTC	CASSEMASGAYEQYF
TRBV12-3/TRBV12-4	TRBJ2-1	TRBD2	NA	TGTGCCAGCAGCGATAGCGGGAGCCCCATCAATGAGCAGTTCTTC	CASSDSGSPINEQFF
TRBV2	TRBJ1-3	NA	few	TGTGCCAGCAGTGCGGGGGGTGGTGGAAACACCATATATTTT	CASSAGGGGNTIYF
TRBV4-2	TRBJ2-5	NA	NA	TGTGCCAGCAGCCAAGATCTCGTGGGGACCCAGTACTTC	CASSQDLVGTQYF
TRBV29-1	TRBJ2-2	NA	many	TGCAGCGCGTCGATCAAGAACACCGGGGAGCTGTTTTTT	CSASIKNTGELFF
TRBV19	TRBJ2-7	NA	few	TGTGCCAGTAGTATCGGGACCGATTACGAGCAGTACTTC	CASSIGTDYEQYF
TRBV25-1	TRBJ1-2	TRBD1	NA	TGTGCCAGCACGTGGGCCGGGGACAGGGCTCGGGGCTACACCTTC	CASTWAGDRARGYTF
TRBV12-3/TRBV12-4	TRBJ2-1	NA	few	TGTGCCAGCACTGCGCCTACGGGGAACAATGAGCAGTTCTTC	CASTAPTGNNEQFF
TRBV6-5	TRBJ1-1	NA	many	TGTGCCAGCAGTTACAGGGGCGACACTGAAGCTTTCTTT	CASSYRGDTEAFF
TRBV6-5	TRBJ1-2	TRBD1	few	TGTGCCAGCAGTTACGCCAATTCCCGGGACAGGGACGATGGCTACACCTTC	CASSYANSRDRDDGYTF